The next 26 T cell receptor beta chains were all read from a single sample in a study of response to subunit inactivated influenza vaccine. Via MiXCR, TCRdb re-called the RT-PCR reads, giving one row per CDR3 protein. The data hold roughly 710,000 distinct CDR3 sequences, with around 15% observed a single time. The specimen comprised PBMCs from blood, sampled approximately 15 days before vaccination. The receptor source for this set is a man aged 50 or older who received an inactivated influenza vaccine.

The J gene is TRBJ2-5, the V gene TRBV7-9, with D possibly matching TRBD2 (6 bases). Per the germline V gene, CDR1 is SEHNR and CDR2 is FQNEAQ (reference sequence). This CDR3 has 14 amino acids. Deletions cut 5 bases from V and 1 base from J, with 11 bases between. DNA of the CDR3: TGTGCCAGCAGCCGGGAGACAGCCCAAGAGACCCAGTACTTC. This sequence encodes CASSRETAQETQYF.

The chain links TRBV10-3 to TRBJ1-2; possibly TRBD1 for D (5 bases). V lost 5 bases to trimming and J lost 3 bases, with 10 bases between them. Germline V gene data show CDR1 as ENHRY and CDR2 as SYGVKD. The CDR3 length is 13 residues. CDR3 DNA: TGTGCCATCAGTAGGGGACCGGACTATGGCTACACCTTC. Translating gives CAISRGPDYGYTF.

This clonotype has only a few counts. The genes are TRBV18 and TRBJ2-7, with 7 bases matching TRBD2. The V and J ends lost 0 bases and 4 bases, in that order; junction bases with no gene match: 6. The germline V gene has CDR1 KGHSH and CDR2 LQKENI. This CDR3 has 15 amino acids. CDR3 in amino acids: CASSPPWGGRYEQYF. The CDR3 nucleotides read TGTGCCAGCTCACCACCGTGGGGGGGTCGGTACGAGCAGTACTTC.

This chain links TRBV2 with TRBJ1-2, with D possibly being TRBD1 (6 bases). Germline CDR1 reads SNHLY; CDR2 reads FYNNEI. Trimming cost V 6 bases and J 8 bases, with 13 bases left between them. This CDR3 is 12 amino acids long. The chain's CDR3 is CASREDRGGYTF. The CDR3 DNA is TGTGCCAGCAGGGAGGACAGAGGGGGCTACACCTTC. Full variable domain (outside the CDR3, taken from reference TRBV2 and TRBJ1-2): EPEVTQTPSHQVTQMGQEVILRCVPISNHLYFYWYRQILGQKVEFLVSFYNNEISEKSEIFDDQFSVERPDGSNFTLKIRSTKLEDSAMYFCASREDRGGYTFGSGTRLTVV.

This clonotype was recorded a few times. The chain has TRBV20-1 and TRBJ2-2, with a weak D call TRBD2 (6 bases). V lost 2 bases to trimming and J lost 5 bases, with 15 bases between them. Germline values: CDR1 DFQATT, CDR2 SNEGSKA (reference sequence). The CDR3 totals 15 residues. The CDR3 reads CSARFGGTGTGELFF. CDR3 DNA: TGCAGTGCTAGATTTGGCGGGACGGGTACCGGGGAGCTGTTTTTT.

This chain links TRBV4-3 with TRBJ2-7; D gene ambiguous. Germline lookup yields CDR1 LGHNA and CDR2 YSLEER. Trimming removed 0 bases from V and 7 bases from J, with 10 bases in between. This CDR3 is built from 13 residues. The chain's CDR3 is CASSQDHRREQYF. For the CDR3, the DNA is TGCGCCAGCAGCCAAGATCATAGGCGGGAGCAGTACTTC.

This clonotype appeared many times. CDR3 nucleotides: TGCGCCAGCAGCCAAGTCCAGGGACCTCCCTACAATGAGCAGTTCTTC. It codes for CASSQVQGPPYNEQFF. This sequence joins TRBV4-1 and TRBJ2-1; either TRBD1 or TRBD2 may supply D (5 bases each). V lost 1 base, J lost 2 bases, and 12 bases lay in between. Germline assignment: CDR1 MGHRA and CDR2 YSYEKL. CDR3 length: 16 residues.

This clonotype was observed a handful of times. The chain links TRBV10-3 to TRBJ2-3; D is perhaps TRBD1 or TRBD2 (6 bases each). V lost 9 bases and J lost 2, with 12 bases in between. Germline CDR1 and CDR2: ENHRY and SYGVKD. This CDR3 comprises 13 residues. The CDR3, as DNA: TGTGCCATACAGGGACTTCCCACAGATACGCAGTATTTT. Its translation is CAIQGLPTDTQYF.

This clonotype was detected a few times. The chain employs TRBV2 and TRBJ2-3, with 7 bases fitting TRBD2. Looked up from germline, CDR1 is SNHLY and CDR2 is FYNNEI. J was trimmed by 8 bases and V by 2 bases; bases with no gene match: 7. The CDR3 totals 14 residues. The CDR3 protein is CASSELAVDVTQYF. The CDR3 DNA follows: TGTGCCAGCAGTGAACTAGCGGTTGACGTTACGCAGTATTTT.

The V call is TRBV15, the J call TRBJ1-2; 8 positions match TRBD1. The J segment lost 6 bases and the V segment lost 0 bases, leaving 6 bases of the junction unmatched. This CDR3 region has 15 residues. The germline V gene has CDR1 LNHNV and CDR2 YYDKDF (reference sequence). As DNA, the CDR3 is TGTGCCACCAGCAGAGACGGACAGGGCAACCATGGCTACACCTTC. Translating gives CATSRDGQGNHGYTF.

The V call is TRBV4-3, the J call TRBJ2-3; tentative D call: TRBD1 (6 bases). Germline lookup yields CDR1 LGHNA and CDR2 YSLEER. V was clipped by 0 bases and J by 4 bases, with 17 bases between them. CDR3 length equals 17 residues. The CDR3 DNA sequence: TGCGCCAGCAGCCAAGATCGTACAGGGTATCCCCCAGATACGCAGTATTTT. Amino acids: CASSQDRTGYPPDTQYF.

A few counts support this clonotype. This sequence joins TRBV6-2 or TRBV6-3 and TRBJ2-7; 11 nucleotides line up with TRBD2. The germline V gene encodes CDR1 MNHEY and CDR2 SVGEGT. The CDR3 length is 19 residues. Unmatched junction bases numbered 15, after V lost 4 bases and J lost 1 base. CDR3 amino acids: CASSFFGQARLAGSYEQYF. The CDR3 nucleotides read TGTGCCAGCAGTTTTTTTGGACAGGCGAGACTAGCGGGATCCTACGAGCAGTACTTC.

This clonotype appeared many times. V and J are TRBV7-9 and TRBJ2-3, with 10 bases identical to TRBD1. The CDR3 is made up of 17 amino acids. Per the germline V gene, CDR1 is SEHNR and CDR2 is FQNEAQ (reference sequence). The trim removed 1 base at V and 1 base at J, leaving 5 bases unmatched. Written as DNA, the CDR3 is TGTGCCAGCAGCTTAGGCGCCGGGACAGGGGGCACAGATACGCAGTATTTT. As protein: CASSLGAGTGGTDTQYF.

This clonotype showed up many times. The chain couples TRBV7-9 to TRBJ2-3, with TRBD2 identical over 13 bases. The CDR3 has 14 residues. The germline V gene encodes CDR1 SEHNR and CDR2 FQNEAQ (reference sequence). Trimming took 5 bases from V and 10 from J; bases not matched to a gene: 6. CDR3 nucleotide sequence: TGTGCCAGCAGCACGGGACTAGCGGGAAACCCGCAGTATTTT. It specifies CASSTGLAGNPQYF.

This clonotype was observed a few times. The chain links TRBV20-1 to TRBJ1-3; D not certain. Per the germline V gene, CDR1 is DFQATT and CDR2 is SNEGSKA (reference sequence). CDR3 size: 13 residues. V was clipped by 5 bases and J by 1 base, with 9 bases between them. CDR3 residues: CSASSESGNTIYF. CDR3 nucleotide sequence: TGCAGTGCTTCATCGGAATCTGGAAACACCATATATTTT.

This clonotype was recorded at least ten times. V gene TRBV4-3 combines with J gene TRBJ2-5; D possibly corresponds to TRBD1 (6 bases). The CDR3 consists of 14 residues. Trimming stripped 0 bases from V and 4 bases from J, with 9 bases between. The germline V gene encodes CDR1 LGHNA and CDR2 YSLEER. This CDR3 reads CASSQDVGGETQYF. The CDR3 DNA sequence: TGCGCCAGCAGCCAAGATGTAGGGGGAGAGACCCAGTACTTC.

J is TRBJ2-1 and V is TRBV21-1; TRBD2 is taken as the D call from the table, unchecked against the DNA. TRBV21-1 is a documented pseudogene. This CDR3 has 21 residues. The CDR3 loop is CASSKVTLREGLIVRYNEQFF. CDR3 coding DNA: TGTGCCAGCAGCAAAGTGACATTGCGGGAGGGCCTTATAGTTCGGTACAATGAGCAGTTCTTC.

J is TRBJ1-2 and V is TRBV29-1; D perhaps matches TRBD1 (5 bases). Germline V gene data show CDR1 as SQVTM and CDR2 as ANQGSEA. The CDR3 length is 13 residues. Trimming left V 4 bases short and J 6 bases short, with 15 bases between. The CDR3 loop reads CSVVPGGFDGYTF. In DNA form, the CDR3 reads TGCAGCGTTGTCCCCGGGGGGTTTGATGGCTACACCTTC.

A few counts support this clonotype. The chain couples TRBV15 to TRBJ1-2; perhaps TRBD1 as D (6 bases). Looked up from germline, CDR1 is LNHNV and CDR2 is YYDKDF (reference sequence). The V end lost 2 bases, the J end lost 3 bases, and 13 bases lay between the germline ends. This CDR3 has 15 residues. The CDR3 loop is CATSRLSGADYGYTF. The CDR3 region has the DNA TGTGCCACCAGCAGACTGTCGGGGGCGGACTATGGCTACACCTTC.

The chain combines TRBV12-3 or TRBV12-4 with TRBJ1-1; the D is unclear. The ends were cut back, 4 bases at V and 1 base at J, with 13 bases in the middle. The length of the CDR3 is 15 residues. The CDR3 loop reads CASSSLLGGNTEAFF. The CDR3 DNA sequence: TGTGCCAGCAGTTCCCTCTTAGGTGGGAACACTGAAGCTTTCTTT.

The sample holds a few counts of this clonotype. This chain connects TRBV11-2 to TRBJ1-4, with 8 positions matching TRBD1. Germline V gene data show CDR1 as SGHAT and CDR2 as FQNNGV. This CDR3 region has 15 residues. Trimming removed 4 bases from V and 4 bases from J; junction bases left unmatched: 5. The CDR3 nucleotides read TGTGCCAGCAGCTGGTCAGGGGGCTATAATGAAAAACTGTTTTTT. Protein sequence: CASSWSGGYNEKLFF. The entire variable domain, with the rest obtained from reference TRBV11-2 and TRBJ1-4, is as follows: EAGVAQSPRYKIIEKRQSVAFWCNPISGHATLYWYQQILGQGPKLLIQFQNNGVVDDSQLPKDRFSAERLKGVDSTLKIQPAKLEDSAVYLCASSWSGGYNEKLFFGSGTQLSVL.

There are a few counts of this clonotype. V gene TRBV11-2 combines with J gene TRBJ2-3; D unclear. Trimming shortened V by 1 base and J by 7 bases, and 9 bases separated the two germline ends. The germline V gene has CDR1 SGHAT and CDR2 FQNNGV. This CDR3 is 13 amino acids long. The CDR3 region has the DNA TGTGCCAGCAGCTTAGGAGGTCCTAATACGCAGTATTTT. Its translation is CASSLGGPNTQYF.

The chain links TRBV7-2 to TRBJ1-6, with unresolved D. Trimming cost V 0 bases and J 10 bases, with 16 bases left between them. Germline V CDR1 and CDR2: SGHTA, FQGNSA. This CDR3 comprises 16 residues. In DNA, the CDR3 is TGTGCCAGCAGCTTAGCTGGGCGGCCTTCGGGATCACCCCTCCACTTT. Its translation is CASSLAGRPSGSPLHF.

In this sample, this clonotype turned up a few times. The V and J genes are TRBV29-1 and TRBJ2-7; 10 positions match TRBD1. From germline, CDR1 is SQVTM and CDR2 ANQGSEA. The V and J ends lost 7 bases and 6 bases, in that order; junction bases with no gene match: 9. The CDR3 is 13 residues long. This chain's CDR3 is CSGGGTGVGEQYF. CDR3 bases: TGCAGCGGAGGAGGGACAGGGGTTGGCGAGCAGTACTTC.

This chain links TRBV12-3 or TRBV12-4 with TRBJ2-7; 10 bases map to TRBD1. Trimming took 8 bases from V and 6 from J; bases not matched to a gene: 16. This CDR3 has 16 amino acids. The CDR3 reads CASRGPFPGTGAEQYF. The DNA for the CDR3 is TGTGCCAGCCGTGGGCCCTTTCCCGGGACAGGGGCCGAGCAGTACTTC.

The V call is TRBV9, the J call TRBJ2-1; 12 bases align to TRBD2. The germline gives CDR1 SGDLS, CDR2 YYNGEE. V lost 4 bases, J lost 9 bases, and 5 bases stayed unmatched. The CDR3 runs 14 residues. CDR3 sequence (DNA): TGTGCCAGCAGCCCCGGACTAGCGGGAAGTGAGCAGTTCTTC. Its protein product is CASSPGLAGSEQFF.